These T cell receptor beta chains were read from a single sample in a study of early T cells in non-severe SARS-CoV-2 infection. TCRdb re-derived calls from the 5' RACE reads in MiXCR, one entry per CDR3 protein. The table has 90,000 to 100,000 distinct CDR3 sequences, approximately 13% seen once. Material: whole blood. The receptor source for this set is an adult who was a healthcare worker with PCR-confirmed SARS-CoV-2 infection or an uninfected control (not recorded which). CDR3s leave out the opening cysteine and the closing phenylalanine or tryptophan. Rows give clone size only sometimes, using once, few, many, or a class for an expanded clone.

clone_size	v_call	j_call	cdr3_aa
NA	TRBV11-1	TRBJ2-6	ASSQGSANVLT
NA	TRBV18	TRBJ1-4	ASSSTGFSEKLF
many	TRBV6-5	TRBJ1-6	ASSLDRAANSPLH
few	TRBV25-1	TRBJ2-3	ASSGDRGTDTQY
few	TRBV29-1	TRBJ1-1	SVWTGVKRGAEAF
few	TRBV7-2	TRBJ2-1	ASSLGGLWDEQF
NA	TRBV11-3	TRBJ2-1	ASSPGGLRNEQF
many	TRBV20-1	TRBJ2-1	SARDPGQGLDEQF
many	TRBV25-1	TRBJ1-1	ASRVGTEAF
few	TRBV5-1	TRBJ1-1	ASSLSPGDTEAF
few	TRBV28	TRBJ2-7	ASSPPRPGLAREQY
few	TRBV20-1	TRBJ2-3	SAPWGGVGDTQY
NA	TRBV28	TRBJ1-5	ASTSNQPQH
few	TRBV4-1	TRBJ2-7	ASSQGAGFNEQY
NA	TRBV29-1	TRBJ1-1	SVEKDLVSTEAF
NA	TRBV20-1	TRBJ2-3	SAPTGIDTQY
many	TRBV27	TRBJ1-5	ASSPWTGSNQPQH
few	TRBV5-4	TRBJ2-7	ASSLEQGAGEQY
many	TRBV28	TRBJ1-1	ASSFSGGGNTEAF
NA	TRBV6-6	TRBJ2-3	ASRQGQRAGDTQY
few	TRBV10-2	TRBJ2-1	ASTVGTAYYNEQF
few	TRBV12-3/TRBV12-4	TRBJ2-5	ASSPRDRGIETQY
NA	TRBV28	TRBJ2-3	ASIPDPPNTDTQY
few	TRBV7-2	TRBJ1-3	ASSFSRNTIY
few	TRBV5-1	TRBJ1-1	ASSLALGGGTEAF
NA	TRBV4-2	TRBJ1-2	ASSQPTGAGYT
NA	TRBV6-6	TRBJ2-1	ASSYLQGNSYNEQF
many	TRBV28	TRBJ2-1	ASIGASGVPHNEQF
few	TRBV20-1	TRBJ2-3	SASYPDTQY
many	TRBV20-1	TRBJ2-2	SARPGSTGELF
NA	TRBV20-1	TRBJ1-2	SARDRGQGHGYT
many	TRBV2	TRBJ1-1	ASSEGGTGGVNTEAF
NA	TRBV28	TRBJ1-1	ASREDRATEAF
few	TRBV20-1	TRBJ1-2	SARDRRRLAGEDGYT
NA	TRBV29-1	TRBJ2-3	SVSGGTGSADTQY
many	TRBV29-1	TRBJ1-1	SAGQGAAF